These T cell receptor beta chains were read from a single sample in a study of neurological immune-mediated disorders. TCRdb recomputed calls from the 5' RACE reads with MiXCR, one row per CDR3 protein. The table shows tens of thousands of distinct CDR3 sequences, with just over 2.5% occurring only once. Sample: PBMCs. These receptors came from a woman aged 25 to 39 with multiple sclerosis. The conserved cysteine and the conserved F or W are not part of the CDR3 here.

v_call: TRBV19; cdr3_aa: ASSKNRGGERISNQHQH
v_call: TRBV7-8; cdr3_aa: ASSLGQERGTEAF
v_call: TRBV20-1; cdr3_aa: SARPAGDGYTDTQY
v_call: TRBV20-1; cdr3_aa: SATTTGRVHNQPQH
v_call: TRBV20-1; cdr3_aa: SARVGGAGANVLT
v_call: TRBV20-1; cdr3_aa: SARIGYEQY
v_call: TRBV5-1; cdr3_aa: ASSLADGTNEQY
v_call: TRBV7-9; cdr3_aa: ASSLVPQGTGELF
v_call: TRBV11-3; cdr3_aa: ASSFSGAEQF
v_call: TRBV3-1; cdr3_aa: ASTPTGVDTEAF
v_call: TRBV12-3/TRBV12-4; cdr3_aa: ASIPGPARDTQY